The 29 T cell receptor beta chains reported below all come from one sample, sequenced in a study of lymphopenia after photon versus proton radiotherapy. Data came from immunoSEQ multiplex PCR; TCRdb stores just in-frame clones and leaves some out. The sample has around 63,000 clones, 87% seen once; the top ten hold less than 14%. The source was peripheral blood, collected from a patient treated with proton-based radiotherapy. These TCRs come from a man at least 80 years old with esophageal cancer.

The genes are TRBV7-9 and TRBJ1-2, with D possibly matching TRBD1 (6 bases). Germline assignment: CDR1 SEHNR and CDR2 FQNEAQ (reference sequence). The V end was cut by 6 bases, the J end by 4 bases, with 18 bases between. The CDR3 runs 15 residues. The CDR3 protein is CASRDTGHSTYGYTF. The CDR3 bases are TGTGCCAGCAGGGATACGGGACATTCGACCTATGGCTACACCTTC.

J is TRBJ1-2 and V is TRBV27, with D maybe TRBD1 (6 bases). The V end was cut by 5 bases, the J end by 4 bases, with 14 bases between. The CDR3 consists of 14 residues. From germline, CDR1 is MNHEY and CDR2 SMNVEV (reference sequence). CDR3 DNA sequence: TGTGCCAGCAGTACCTATAGGACAGCCTATGGCTACACCTTC. Its protein is CASSTYRTAYGYTF.

This chain uses TRBV27 with TRBJ1-4; D might be TRBD1 (5 bases). The CDR3 consists of 15 residues. Trimming left V 0 bases short and J 3 bases short, with 8 bases between. Germline-derived CDR1 and CDR2 are MNHEY and SMNVEV (reference sequence). This CDR3 is CASSLSGGPNEKLFF. CDR3 in DNA: TGTGCCAGCAGTTTATCTGGGGGTCCTAATGAAAAACTGTTTTTT. The full variable domain, with the rest looked up from reference TRBV27 and TRBJ1-4, is EAQVTQNPRYLITVTGKKLTVTCSQNMNHEYMSWYRQDPGLGLRQIYYSMNVEVTDKGDVPEGYKVSRKEKRNFPLILESPSPNQTSLYFCASSLSGGPNEKLFFGSGTQLSVL.

J is TRBJ1-2 and V is TRBV6-6; TRBD1 matches at 9 bases. After removal of 0 bases from V and 1 base from J, the junction contained 0 bases not matched to a gene. Germline values: CDR1 MNHNY, CDR2 SVGAGI (reference sequence). The CDR3 is 15 amino acids. The CDR3 sequence: CASSYSGQGNYGYTF. CDR3 coding DNA: TGTGCCAGCAGTTACTCGGGACAGGGTAACTATGGCTACACCTTC.

This clone was found once. The rearrangement links TRBV18 to TRBJ2-5, with D tentatively TRBD1 or TRBD2 (5 bases each). The CDR3 contains 15 residues. Germline CDR1 is KGHSH and CDR2 is LQKENI. V was trimmed by 1 base and J by 6 bases, leaving 15 bases between them. The CDR3 region is CASSPLRDPIKTQYF. CDR3 bases: TGTGCCAGCTCACCACTCCGGGACCCCATTAAGACCCAGTACTTC.

This chain connects TRBV5-1 to TRBJ2-7, with a weak D call TRBD2 (6 bases). The V gene's germline CDR1 is SGHRS and CDR2 YFSETQ. The CDR3 has 14 residues. V was pared by 1 base and J by 3 bases, with 11 bases between. The CDR3 sequence: CASSLSGGGYEQYF. The CDR3 bases are TGCGCCAGCAGCTTGTCTGGGGGAGGCTACGAGCAGTACTTC.

The CDR3: CASSQTSGSYTDTQYF. CDR3 nucleotides: TGTGCCAGCAGCCAAACTAGCGGGAGTTATACAGATACGCAGTATTTT. V is TRBV5-4 and J is TRBJ2-3; 11 bases line up with TRBD2. Germline V gives CDR1 SGHNT, CDR2 YYREEE (reference sequence). V lost 4 bases and J lost 3; bases outside the gene matches: 7. The CDR3 totals 16 residues.

The V gene is TRBV13, the J gene TRBJ2-3; TRBD1 aligns across 9 bases. This CDR3 is 15 amino acids long. Losses at the gene ends were 5 bases for V and 2 bases for J; bases not matched to a gene: 5. Looked up from germline, CDR1 is PRHDT and CDR2 is FYEKMQ (reference sequence). This chain's CDR3 is CASSLRDRVTDTQYF. DNA of the CDR3: TGTGCCAGCAGCCTCCGGGACAGGGTCACAGATACGCAGTATTTT.

The CDR3 is CASRLHGATNEKLFF. CDR3 nucleotide sequence: TGTGCCAGCAGACTACACGGGGCAACTAATGAAAAACTGTTTTTT. The chain uses TRBV6-6 and TRBJ1-4; D unresolved. The CDR3 length is 15 residues. Germline values: CDR1 MNHNY, CDR2 SVGAGI (reference sequence). With 6 bases removed from V and 0 bases from J, the gap between germline ends came to 11 bases.

The CDR3 is CASRITGLAGDLFF. The DNA of the CDR3 is TGTGCCAGCAGGATAACGGGACTAGCGGGAGACCTGTTCTTC. The chain employs TRBV7-9 and TRBJ2-1; 14 nucleotides match TRBD2. This CDR3 is 14 amino acids long. Trimming took 6 bases from V and 15 from J; bases not matched to a gene: 10. Germline V gene data show CDR1 as SEHNR and CDR2 as FQNEAQ (reference sequence).

J is TRBJ2-1 and V is TRBV6-5, with 7 bases aligning to TRBD2. Germline CDR1 reads MNHEY; CDR2 reads SVGAGI. CDR3 size: 13 residues. Trimming took 2 bases from V and 8 from J; bases not matched to a gene: 3. The CDR3: CASSYVAGDEQFF. The CDR3 DNA is TGTGCCAGCAGTTACGTCGCGGGGGATGAGCAGTTCTTC.

This chain joins TRBV7-2 and TRBJ2-1, with 10 nucleotides matching TRBD1. Germline CDR1 SGHTA, CDR2 FQGNSA. Trimming at V came to 0 bases and at J to 6 bases, leaving 5 bases not matched to a gene. The CDR3 is 16 residues long. The CDR3 here is CASSLAGTGEINEQFF. The CDR3 bases are TGTGCCAGCAGCTTAGCCGGGACAGGGGAGATCAATGAGCAGTTCTTC.

The chain couples TRBV4-1 to TRBJ2-7; weak D call: TRBD1 (5 bases). The V end was cut by 6 bases, the J end by 1 base, with 10 bases between. Looked up from germline, CDR1 is MGHRA and CDR2 is YSYEKL. The CDR3 runs 13 residues. The CDR3 DNA reads TGCGCCAGCAGTGATCAGGGTTCCTACGAGCAGTACTTC. It is translated as CASSDQGSYEQYF.

The gene calls are TRBV6-4 and TRBJ1-2; 8 positions agree with TRBD1. Germline assignment: CDR1 MRHNA and CDR2 SNTAGT. V trimming: 5 bases; J trimming: 6 bases; junction bases outside the gene matches: 11. The CDR3 is 15 amino acids. CDR3 coding DNA: TGTGCCAGCAGTAGTACCACAGGGGGAAGGGATGGCTACACCTTC. Its protein is CASSSTTGGRDGYTF.

The V gene is TRBV29-1, the J gene TRBJ2-3; D remains ambiguous. The V and J ends lost 6 bases and 1 base respectively, with 17 bases between them. Germline CDR1 reads SQVTM; CDR2 reads ANQGSEA. The CDR3 has 15 amino acids. CDR3 sequence (DNA): TGCAGCGTGGGCCTCCGTCGCAGGCGCACAGATACGCAGTATTTT. Amino acids: CSVGLRRRRTDTQYF.

This clone occurred a few times. This chain links TRBV7-3 with TRBJ1-2; weak D call: TRBD1 (5 bases). The CDR3 sequence is 14 residues long. Between the trimmed V and J ends, which lost 2 bases and 5 bases, there was a span of 12 bases. Germline-derived CDR1 and CDR2 are SGHTA and FQGTGA. The CDR3 loop is CASSLGAGPYGYTF. In DNA form, the CDR3 reads TGTGCCAGCAGCTTAGGGGCAGGGCCATATGGCTACACCTTC.

This clone was seen a single time. The rearrangement joins TRBV19 to TRBJ1-1, with unresolved D. This CDR3 has 14 amino acids. Germline V gene data show CDR1 as LNHDA and CDR2 as SQIVND (reference sequence). V lost 6 bases and J 1 base, leaving 12 bases between the germline ends. The CDR3 sequence: CASRVSVPNTEAFF. DNA for the CDR3: TGTGCCAGTAGGGTCTCGGTACCGAACACTGAAGCTTTCTTT.

In DNA, the CDR3 is TGTGCCAGCAGCTTAGGCAGGGGTGACTATGGCTACACCTTC. This gives the protein CASSLGRGDYGYTF. The chain carries TRBV7-9 and TRBJ1-2; D is possibly TRBD1 (6 bases). With 1 base removed from V and 3 bases from J, the gap between germline ends came to 9 bases. CDR3 length: 14 amino acids. CDR1 and CDR2 from the germline V gene are SEHNR and FQNEAQ (reference sequence).

The V and J genes are TRBV6-7 and TRBJ2-1, with a weak D call TRBD2 (7 bases). TRBV6-7 is placed among ORFs of uncertain function. The V gene lost 0 bases and the J gene lost 4 bases, with 16 bases spanning the gap. The CDR3 is 17 residues long. This CDR3 reads CASSYSMGRGGYNEQFF. CDR3 bases: TGTGCCAGCAGTTACTCGATGGGCAGGGGAGGGTACAATGAGCAGTTCTTC.

This chain's CDR3 is CASTRLADTQYF. CDR3 in DNA: TGTGCCAGCACAAGATTGGCAGATACGCAGTATTTT. The chain joins TRBV2 to TRBJ2-3; no clear D. This CDR3 has 12 residues. Between the trimmed V and J ends, which lost 7 bases and 4 bases, there was a span of 9 bases. Germline assignment: CDR1 SNHLY and CDR2 FYNNEI.

The chain joins TRBV5-5 to TRBJ1-3; D unresolved. Germline V gene lookup returns CDR1 SGHKS and CDR2 YYEKEE (reference sequence). Trimming left V 4 bases short and J 7 bases short, with 6 bases between. The CDR3 spans 11 residues. CDR3 coding DNA: TGTGCCAGCAGCAATTTTAACACCATATATTTT. It yields the protein CASSNFNTIYF.

This clone was found a few times. J is TRBJ2-1 and V is TRBV4-3; no definite D call. Germline loops: CDR1 LGHNA, CDR2 YSLEER. The V and J ends lost 4 bases and 9 bases respectively, with 13 bases between them. The CDR3 is made up of 13 amino acids. CDR3 residues: CASSLDLDVEQFF. The CDR3 bases are TGCGCCAGCAGCCTGGACCTAGACGTTGAGCAGTTCTTC.

The rearrangement joins TRBV9 to TRBJ1-3; D is undetermined. Germline V gene lookup returns CDR1 SGDLS and CDR2 YYNGEE. V lost 5 bases and J 0 bases, leaving 9 bases between the germline ends. The CDR3 spans 14 residues. CDR3 region: CASSTHTSGNTIYF. CDR3 coding DNA: TGTGCCAGCAGTACCCACACCTCTGGAAACACCATATATTTT.

The chain combines TRBV7-9 with TRBJ2-5; no clear D. The tail of the sequence fits TRBJ2-7 better, so the J call may be wrong. There are 13 residues in the CDR3. Germline V gene sequence: CDR1 SEHNR, CDR2 FQNEAQ (reference sequence). The CDR3 spells CASSLSATYEQYF. CDR3 in DNA: TGTGCCAGCAGCTTATCTGCAACCTACGAGCAGTACTTC.

This clone was picked up one time. The rearrangement links TRBV6-6 to TRBJ2-1, with D perhaps given as TRBD1 or TRBD2 (5 bases each). This CDR3 is built from 15 residues. The germline V and J ends were trimmed by 0 bases and 9 bases, with 15 bases remaining between them. Germline V gene sequence: CDR1 MNHNY, CDR2 SVGAGI (reference sequence). The chain's CDR3 is CASSYSRGPQAEQFF. CDR3 DNA sequence: TGTGCCAGCAGTTACTCGAGGGGACCCCAAGCTGAGCAGTTCTTC.

The rearrangement links TRBV4-3 to TRBJ1-3; D not resolved. This CDR3 comprises 15 residues. CDR1 is LGHNA, CDR2 YSLEER, per germline. Trimming shortened V by 4 bases and J by 2 bases, and 12 bases separated the two germline ends. CDR3 bases: TGCGCCAGCAGCCCCCGGGGTACACCTGGAAACACCATATATTTT. It encodes CASSPRGTPGNTIYF.

The chain has TRBV15 and TRBJ2-5; D is ambiguous. The CDR3 totals 13 residues. V shed 2 bases and J shed 1 base, with 5 bases lying between them. Germline-derived CDR1 and CDR2 are LNHNV and YYDKDF (reference sequence). CDR3 protein: CATSRQLQETQYF. DNA of the CDR3: TGTGCCACCAGCAGACAACTCCAAGAGACCCAGTACTTC.

The gene calls are TRBV7-9 and TRBJ2-1, with TRBD1 matching 7 bases. The CDR3 covers 14 residues. With V trimmed by 5 bases and J by 2 bases, 3 bases remained unmatched. Germline CDR1 reads SEHNR; CDR2 reads FQNEAQ (reference sequence). This CDR3 reads CASSDRATYNEQFF. The CDR3 DNA reads as TGTGCCAGCAGCGACAGGGCCACCTACAATGAGCAGTTCTTC. Based on the CDR3 plus reference TRBV7-9 and TRBJ2-1, the full variable domain is DTGVSQNPRHKITKRGQNVTFRCDPISEHNRLYWYRQTLGQGPEFLTYFQNEAQLEKSRLLSDRFSAERPKGSFSTLEIQRTEQGDSAMYLCASSDRATYNEQFFGPGTRLTVL.

The chain couples TRBV27 to TRBJ2-7, with 13 bases matching TRBD2. There are 16 residues in the CDR3. The V and J ends lost 5 bases and 2 bases, in that order; junction bases with no gene match: 6. Germline V gene sequence: CDR1 MNHEY, CDR2 SMNVEV (reference sequence). The CDR3 here is CASSPGLAGFTYEQYF. CDR3 bases: TGTGCCAGCAGTCCGGGACTAGCGGGATTCACCTACGAGCAGTACTTC.